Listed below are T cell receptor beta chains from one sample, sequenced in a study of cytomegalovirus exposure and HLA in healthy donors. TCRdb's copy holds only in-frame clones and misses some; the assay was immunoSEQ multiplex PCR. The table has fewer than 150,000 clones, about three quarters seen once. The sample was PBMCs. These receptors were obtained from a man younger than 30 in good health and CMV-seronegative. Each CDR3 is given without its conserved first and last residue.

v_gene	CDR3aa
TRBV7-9	ASSLRLANTGELF
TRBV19	ASSSRGEQPQH
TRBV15	ATSSVPGQSPTNEKLF
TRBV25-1	ASSARPGQGMGGTEAF
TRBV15	ATSRGGQGARNEQF
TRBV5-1	ASRPGQGGAEAF
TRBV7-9	ASSFRTADTQY
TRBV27	ASRSKRQGREKLF
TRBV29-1	SVVLATPSYEQY
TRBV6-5	ASSYSELSNSGQF
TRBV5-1	ASSLATQGGEKLF
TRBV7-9	ASSGVTGVETEAF
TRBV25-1	ASSAWNTEAF
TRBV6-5	ASSSQGTDTQY
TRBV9	ASSVEVAGDEQY
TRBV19	ASSMTGASPLH
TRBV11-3	ASSRGRLAGGDTQY
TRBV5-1	ASSDSGTLLEQY
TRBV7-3	ASSLVAGGANEQF
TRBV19	ASSGYGGSEKLF